Sequencing of this T cell receptor (beta chain) was carried out in a study of T cells after posttransplantation cyclophosphamide. Study-wide points: TRB overlap between skin or GI tissue T cells and blood was limited. Later blood repertoires were often dominated by clones from the donor CD8+ memory compartment. TRB clonality was highly associated with recipient CMV seropositivity and reactivation.

The repertoire was sequenced with immunoSEQ multiplex PCR; TCRdb's copy has only in-frame clones and lacks some. This sample has some 17,000 clones, with 75% to 80% found just once. A marrow graft followed busulfan-fludarabine conditioning, with cyclophosphamide on days +3 and +4. The CDR3 has 15 residues. CDR1 MNHEY and CDR2 SMNVEV come from the germline V gene (reference sequence). J gave up 5 bases and V 5 bases, and 9 bases lay outside the gene matches. Worth noting for this clone: The antigen remains unidentified.

The sample was CD8+ T cells sorted from PBMCs, taken 1903 days after a stem cell transplant with posttransplant cyclophosphamide. The receptor was isolated from a female patient between 35 and 55 years old who received an allogeneic stem cell transplant from a related donor, was CMV-positive, and had no GVHD. Some T cells could come from the graft donor. V is TRBV27 and J is TRBJ2-1; 7 positions agree with TRBD2. This CDR3 is CASSVWGGSNNEQFF. In DNA, the CDR3 is TGTGCCAGCAGTGTTTGGGGGGGGTCTAACAATGAGCAGTTCTTC.